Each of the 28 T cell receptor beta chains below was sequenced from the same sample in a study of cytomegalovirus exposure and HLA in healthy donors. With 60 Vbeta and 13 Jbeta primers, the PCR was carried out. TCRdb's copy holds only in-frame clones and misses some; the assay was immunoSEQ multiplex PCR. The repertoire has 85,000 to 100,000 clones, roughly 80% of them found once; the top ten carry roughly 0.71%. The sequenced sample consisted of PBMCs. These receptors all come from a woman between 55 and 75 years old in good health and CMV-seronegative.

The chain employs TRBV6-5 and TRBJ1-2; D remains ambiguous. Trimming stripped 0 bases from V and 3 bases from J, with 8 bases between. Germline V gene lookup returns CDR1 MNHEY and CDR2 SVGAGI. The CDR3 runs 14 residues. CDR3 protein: CASSYSRSDYGYTF. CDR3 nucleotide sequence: TGTGCCAGCAGTTACTCGAGGAGCGACTATGGCTACACCTTC.

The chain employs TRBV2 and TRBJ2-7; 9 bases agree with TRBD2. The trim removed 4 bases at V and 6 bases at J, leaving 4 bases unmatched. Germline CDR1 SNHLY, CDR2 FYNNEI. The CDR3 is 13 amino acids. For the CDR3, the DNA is TGTGCCAGCAGTGGAGCGGGAGGTACCGAGCAGTACTTC. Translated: CASSGAGGTEQYF. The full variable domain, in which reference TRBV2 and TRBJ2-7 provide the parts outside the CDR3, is EPEVTQTPSHQVTQMGQEVILRCVPISNHLYFYWYRQILGQKVEFLVSFYNNEISEKSEIFDDQFSVERPDGSNFTLKIRSTKLEDSAMYFCASSGAGGTEQYFGPGTRLTVT.

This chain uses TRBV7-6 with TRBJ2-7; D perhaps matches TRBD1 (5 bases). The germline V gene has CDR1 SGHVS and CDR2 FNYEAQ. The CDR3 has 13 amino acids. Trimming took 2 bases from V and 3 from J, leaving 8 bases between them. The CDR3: CASSLYDSYEQYF. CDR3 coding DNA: TGTGCCAGCAGCTTATACGACAGCTACGAGCAGTACTTC.

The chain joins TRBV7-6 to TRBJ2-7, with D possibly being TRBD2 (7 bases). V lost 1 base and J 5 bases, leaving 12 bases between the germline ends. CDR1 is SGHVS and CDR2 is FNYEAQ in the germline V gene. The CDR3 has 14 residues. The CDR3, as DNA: TGTGCCAGCAGCTTAGTTCGGGGGGCTGACGAGCAGTACTTC. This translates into CASSLVRGADEQYF.

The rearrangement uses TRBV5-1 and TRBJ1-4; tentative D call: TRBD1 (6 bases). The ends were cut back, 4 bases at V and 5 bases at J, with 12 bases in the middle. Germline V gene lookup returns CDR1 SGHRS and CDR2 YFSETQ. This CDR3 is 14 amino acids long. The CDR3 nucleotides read TGCGCCAGCAGCCCGGGACACGAGAATGAAAAACTGTTTTTT. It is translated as CASSPGHENEKLFF.

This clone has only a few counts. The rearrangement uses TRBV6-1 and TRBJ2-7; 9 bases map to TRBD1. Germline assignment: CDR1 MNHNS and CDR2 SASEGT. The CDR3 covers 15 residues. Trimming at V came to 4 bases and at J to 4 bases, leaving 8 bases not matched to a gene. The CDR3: CASSVGTGNPYEQYF. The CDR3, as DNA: TGTGCCAGCAGTGTCGGGACAGGGAATCCTTACGAGCAGTACTTC.

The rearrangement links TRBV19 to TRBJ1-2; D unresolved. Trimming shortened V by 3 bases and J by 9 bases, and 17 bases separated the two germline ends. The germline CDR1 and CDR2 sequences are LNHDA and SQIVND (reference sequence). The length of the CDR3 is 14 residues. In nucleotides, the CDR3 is TGTGCCAGTAGTATCTCCGTGGGCAGCTCTAGCTACACCTTC. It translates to CASSISVGSSSYTF.

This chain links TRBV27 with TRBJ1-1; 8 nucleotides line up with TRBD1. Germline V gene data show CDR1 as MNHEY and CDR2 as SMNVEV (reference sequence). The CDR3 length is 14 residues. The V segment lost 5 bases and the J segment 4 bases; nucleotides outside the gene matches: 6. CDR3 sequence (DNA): TGTGCCAGCAGTATAGGACAGGGAAGCACTGAAGCTTTCTTT. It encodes CASSIGQGSTEAFF.

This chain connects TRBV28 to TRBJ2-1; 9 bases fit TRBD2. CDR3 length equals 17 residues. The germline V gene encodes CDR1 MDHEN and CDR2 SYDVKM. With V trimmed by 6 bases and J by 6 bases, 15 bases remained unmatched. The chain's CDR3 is CASRMIFGSSGTNEQFF. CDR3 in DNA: TGTGCCAGCAGGATGATCTTTGGGTCTAGCGGGACCAATGAGCAGTTCTTC. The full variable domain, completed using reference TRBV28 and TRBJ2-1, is DVKVTQSSRYLVKRTGEKVFLECVQDMDHENMFWYRQDPGLGLRLIYFSYDVKMKEKGDIPEGYSVSREKKERFSLILESASTNQTSMYLCASRMIFGSSGTNEQFFGPGTRLTVL.

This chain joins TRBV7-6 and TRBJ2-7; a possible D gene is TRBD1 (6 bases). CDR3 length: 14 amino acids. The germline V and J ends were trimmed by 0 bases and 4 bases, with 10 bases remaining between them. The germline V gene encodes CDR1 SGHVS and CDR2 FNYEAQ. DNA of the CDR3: TGTGCCAGCAGCTTAGCGCCAGGGGATTACGAGCAGTACTTC. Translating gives CASSLAPGDYEQYF.

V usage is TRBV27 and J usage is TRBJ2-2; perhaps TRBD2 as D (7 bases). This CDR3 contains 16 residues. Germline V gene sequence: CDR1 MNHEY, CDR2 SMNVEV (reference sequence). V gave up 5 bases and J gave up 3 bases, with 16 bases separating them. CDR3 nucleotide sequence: TGTGCCAGCAGTCTGGGGGGGCTGGGGTACACCGGGGAGCTGTTTTTT. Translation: CASSLGGLGYTGELFF.

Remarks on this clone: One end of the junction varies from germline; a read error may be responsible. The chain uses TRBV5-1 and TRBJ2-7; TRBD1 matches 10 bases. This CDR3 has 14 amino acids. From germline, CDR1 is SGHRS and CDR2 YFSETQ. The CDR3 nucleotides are TGCGCCAGCGGAGGGACAGGGGAAGCCTATGAGCAGTACTTC. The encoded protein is CASGGTGEAYEQYF.

CDR3 coding DNA: TGTGCCAGCAGTTACTCAGGAGGGGCTGAAGCTTTCTTT. It encodes CASSYSGGAEAFF. The rearrangement uses TRBV6-5 and TRBJ1-1; the D gene is possibly TRBD1 (5 bases). The germline gives CDR1 MNHEY, CDR2 SVGAGI. The CDR3 contains 13 residues. The V end was cut by 0 bases, the J end by 6 bases, with 8 bases between.

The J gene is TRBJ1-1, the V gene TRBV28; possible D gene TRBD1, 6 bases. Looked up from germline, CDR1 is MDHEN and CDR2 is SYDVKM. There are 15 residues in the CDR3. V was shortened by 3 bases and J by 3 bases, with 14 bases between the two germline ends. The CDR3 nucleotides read TGTGCCAGCAGTTTCCTCGGGAGGGGGGACACTGAAGCTTTCTTT. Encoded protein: CASSFLGRGDTEAFF.

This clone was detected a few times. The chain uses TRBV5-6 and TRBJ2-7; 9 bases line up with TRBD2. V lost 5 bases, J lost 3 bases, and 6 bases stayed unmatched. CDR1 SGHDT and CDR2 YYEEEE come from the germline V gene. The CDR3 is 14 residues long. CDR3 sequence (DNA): TGTGCCAGCAGGTTGAGCGGGAGGAGCTACGAGCAGTACTTC. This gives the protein CASRLSGRSYEQYF.

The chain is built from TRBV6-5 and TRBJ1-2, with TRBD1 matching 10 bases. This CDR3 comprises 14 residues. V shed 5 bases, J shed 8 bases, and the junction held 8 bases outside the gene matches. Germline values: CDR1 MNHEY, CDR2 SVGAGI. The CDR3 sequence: CASSDRGRMGGYTF. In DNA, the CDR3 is TGTGCCAGCAGTGACAGGGGGCGAATGGGCGGCTACACCTTC.

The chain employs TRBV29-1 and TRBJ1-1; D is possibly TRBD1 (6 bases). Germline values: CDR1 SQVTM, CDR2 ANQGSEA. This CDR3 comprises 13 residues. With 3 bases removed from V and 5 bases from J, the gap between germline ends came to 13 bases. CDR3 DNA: TGCAGCGTTGAGGCAGGGGTGGTGACTGAAGCTTTCTTT. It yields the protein CSVEAGVVTEAFF.

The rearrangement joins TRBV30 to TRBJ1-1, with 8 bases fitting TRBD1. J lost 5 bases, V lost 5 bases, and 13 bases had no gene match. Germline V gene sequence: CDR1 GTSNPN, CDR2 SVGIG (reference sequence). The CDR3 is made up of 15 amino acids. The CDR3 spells CAWSPGQGGTTEAFF. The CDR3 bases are TGTGCCTGGTCCCCCGGACAGGGAGGAACGACTGAAGCTTTCTTT.

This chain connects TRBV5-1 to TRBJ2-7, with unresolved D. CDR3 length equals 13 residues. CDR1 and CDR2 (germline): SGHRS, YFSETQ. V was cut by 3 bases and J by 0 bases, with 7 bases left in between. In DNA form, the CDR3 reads TGCGCCAGCAGCTCATCGAGCTCCTACGAGCAGTACTTC. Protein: CASSSSSSYEQYF.

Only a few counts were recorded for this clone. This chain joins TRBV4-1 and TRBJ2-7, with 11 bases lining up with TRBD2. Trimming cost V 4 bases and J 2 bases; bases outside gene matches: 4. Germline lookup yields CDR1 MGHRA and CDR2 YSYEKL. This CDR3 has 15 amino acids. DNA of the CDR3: TGCGCCAGCAGCCTGACTAGCGGGGTGGCCTACGAGCAGTACTTC. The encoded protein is CASSLTSGVAYEQYF.

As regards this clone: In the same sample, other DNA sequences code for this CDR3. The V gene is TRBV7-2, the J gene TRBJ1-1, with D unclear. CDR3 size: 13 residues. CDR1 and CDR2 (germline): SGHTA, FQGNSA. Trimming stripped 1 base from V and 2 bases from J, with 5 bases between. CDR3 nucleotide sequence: TGTGCCAGCAGCTTAGGGCAAAACACTGAAGCTTTCTTT. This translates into CASSLGQNTEAFF.

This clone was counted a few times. The CDR3 spells CASSPEYPTEAFF. The CDR3, as DNA: TGTGCCAGCAGCCCAGAATATCCCACTGAAGCTTTCTTT. The chain employs TRBV14 and TRBJ1-1; D is uncertain. Germline CDR1 is SGHDN and CDR2 is FVKESK. Deletions cut 4 bases from V and 4 bases from J, with 10 bases between. The CDR3 extends over 13 amino acids.

The CDR3 reads CASSVASGRAFPGELFF. The CDR3 region has the DNA TGTGCCAGCAGTGTGGCTAGCGGGAGGGCCTTCCCCGGGGAGCTGTTTTTT. V usage is TRBV2 and J usage is TRBJ2-2, with 12 bases fitting TRBD2. V was clipped by 4 bases and J by 6 bases; unmatched bases: 9. Per the germline V gene, CDR1 is SNHLY and CDR2 is FYNNEI. This CDR3 region has 17 residues.

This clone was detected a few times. The CDR3 nucleotides read TGTGCCAGCAGTCGGCCCGGGACTATCTCCTACAATGAGCAGTTCTTC. Amino acids: CASSRPGTISYNEQFF. The chain recombines TRBV6-6 with TRBJ2-1; 7 bases are a match to TRBD2. Germline V gene sequence: CDR1 MNHNY, CDR2 SVGAGI (reference sequence). Unmatched junction bases numbered 7, after V lost 5 bases and J lost 0 bases. The CDR3 is 16 residues long.

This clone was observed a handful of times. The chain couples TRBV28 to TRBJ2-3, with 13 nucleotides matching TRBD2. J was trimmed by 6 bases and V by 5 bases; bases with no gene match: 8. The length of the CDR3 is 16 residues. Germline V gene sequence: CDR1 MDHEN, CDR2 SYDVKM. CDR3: CASSPGLAGVADTQYF. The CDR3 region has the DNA TGTGCCAGCAGTCCAGGACTAGCGGGAGTAGCGGATACGCAGTATTTT.

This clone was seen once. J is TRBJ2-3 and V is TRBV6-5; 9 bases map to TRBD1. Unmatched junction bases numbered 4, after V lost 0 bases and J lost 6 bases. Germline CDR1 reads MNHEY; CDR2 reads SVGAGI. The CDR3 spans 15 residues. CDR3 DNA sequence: TGTGCCAGCAGTTACTCACGACAGGGGGGGGATACGCAGTATTTT. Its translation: CASSYSRQGGDTQYF.

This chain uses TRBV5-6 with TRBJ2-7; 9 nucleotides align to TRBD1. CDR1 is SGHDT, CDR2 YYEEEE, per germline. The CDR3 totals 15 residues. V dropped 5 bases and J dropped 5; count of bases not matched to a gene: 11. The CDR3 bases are TGTGCCAGCAGTTCCCTGTCCGGGACAGGGCACGAGCAGTACTTC. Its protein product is CASSSLSGTGHEQYF.

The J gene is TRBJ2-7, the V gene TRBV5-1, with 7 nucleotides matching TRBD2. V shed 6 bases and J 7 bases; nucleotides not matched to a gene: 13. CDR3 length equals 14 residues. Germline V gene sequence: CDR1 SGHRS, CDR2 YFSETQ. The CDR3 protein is CASKEGGGRLEQYF. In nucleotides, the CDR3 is TGCGCCAGCAAGGAGGGCGGGGGAAGGCTGGAGCAGTACTTC.